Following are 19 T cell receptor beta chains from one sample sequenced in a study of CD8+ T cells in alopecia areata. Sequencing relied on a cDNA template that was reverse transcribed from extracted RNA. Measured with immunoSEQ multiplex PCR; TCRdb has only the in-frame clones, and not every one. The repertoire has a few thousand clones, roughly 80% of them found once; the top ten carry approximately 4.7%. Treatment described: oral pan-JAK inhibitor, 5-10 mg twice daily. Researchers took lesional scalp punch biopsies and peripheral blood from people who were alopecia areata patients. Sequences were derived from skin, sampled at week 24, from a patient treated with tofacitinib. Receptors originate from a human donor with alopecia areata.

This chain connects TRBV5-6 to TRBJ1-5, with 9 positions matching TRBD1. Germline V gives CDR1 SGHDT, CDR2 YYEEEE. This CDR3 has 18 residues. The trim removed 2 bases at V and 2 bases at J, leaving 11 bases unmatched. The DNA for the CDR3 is TGTGCCAGCAGCTTATGGGACAGGGTTATATGGGGCAATCAGCCCCAGCATTTT. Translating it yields CASSLWDRVIWGNQPQHF.

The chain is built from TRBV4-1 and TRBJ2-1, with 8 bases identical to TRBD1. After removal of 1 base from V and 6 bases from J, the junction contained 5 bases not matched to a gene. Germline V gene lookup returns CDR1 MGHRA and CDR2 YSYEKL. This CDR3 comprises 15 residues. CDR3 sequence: CASSQGARGRNEQFF. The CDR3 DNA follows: TGCGCCAGCAGCCAAGGTGCCAGGGGGCGCAATGAGCAGTTCTTC.

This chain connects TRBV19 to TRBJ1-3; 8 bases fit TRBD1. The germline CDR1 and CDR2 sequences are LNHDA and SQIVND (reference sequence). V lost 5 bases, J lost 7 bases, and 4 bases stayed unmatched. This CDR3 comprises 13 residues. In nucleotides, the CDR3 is TGTGCCAGTAGTTGGACAGGGCTGAACACCATATATTTT. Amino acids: CASSWTGLNTIYF.

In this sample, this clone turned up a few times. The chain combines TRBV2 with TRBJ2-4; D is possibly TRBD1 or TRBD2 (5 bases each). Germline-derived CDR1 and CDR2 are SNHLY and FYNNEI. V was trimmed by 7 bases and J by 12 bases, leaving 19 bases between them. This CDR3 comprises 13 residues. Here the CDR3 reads CASMGPGAEDQYF. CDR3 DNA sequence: TGTGCCAGCATGGGGCCCGGGGCGGAGGATCAGTACTTC.

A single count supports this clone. The CDR3 sequence: CASSLGYSNQPQHF. As DNA, the CDR3 is TGTGCCAGCAGCTTGGGTTATAGCAATCAGCCCCAGCATTTT. The chain joins TRBV7-9 to TRBJ1-5; D call uncertain. Between the trimmed V and J ends, which lost 3 bases and 0 bases, there was a span of 6 bases. Germline-derived CDR1 and CDR2 are SEHNR and FQNEAQ (reference sequence). There are 14 residues in the CDR3.

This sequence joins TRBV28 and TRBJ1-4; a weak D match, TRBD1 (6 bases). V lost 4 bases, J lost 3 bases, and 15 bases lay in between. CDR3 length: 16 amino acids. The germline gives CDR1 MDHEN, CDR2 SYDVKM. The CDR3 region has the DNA TGTGCCAGCAGTTCCCCCGCCAGGGGAGCTAATGAAAAACTGTTTTTT. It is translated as CASSSPARGANEKLFF.

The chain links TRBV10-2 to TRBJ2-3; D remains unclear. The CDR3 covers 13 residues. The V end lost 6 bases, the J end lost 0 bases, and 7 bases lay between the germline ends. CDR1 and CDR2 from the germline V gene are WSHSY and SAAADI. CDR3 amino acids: CASRQGSTDTQYF. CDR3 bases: TGCGCCAGCAGACAAGGCAGCACAGATACGCAGTATTTT.

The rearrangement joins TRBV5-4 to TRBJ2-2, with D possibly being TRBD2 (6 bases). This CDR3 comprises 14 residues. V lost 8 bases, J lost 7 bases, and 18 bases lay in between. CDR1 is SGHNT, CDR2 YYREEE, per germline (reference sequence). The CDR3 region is CASSIMGRDGELFF. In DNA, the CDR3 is TGTGCCAGTTCAATTATGGGGCGGGACGGGGAGCTGTTTTTT.

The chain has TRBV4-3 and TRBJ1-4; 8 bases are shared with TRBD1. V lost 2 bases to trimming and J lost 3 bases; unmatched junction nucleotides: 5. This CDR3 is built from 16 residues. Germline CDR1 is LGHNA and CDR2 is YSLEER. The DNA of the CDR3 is TGCGCCAGCAGCCAAAACCGACAGGGGCCTAATGAAAAACTGTTTTTT. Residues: CASSQNRQGPNEKLFF.

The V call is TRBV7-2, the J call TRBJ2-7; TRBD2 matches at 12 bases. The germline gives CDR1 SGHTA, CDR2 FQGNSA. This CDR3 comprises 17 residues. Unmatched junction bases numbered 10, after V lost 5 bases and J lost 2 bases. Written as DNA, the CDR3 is TGTGCCAGCAGCCTTACTCGGTCTAGCGGGGGGGCCTACGAGCAGTACTTC. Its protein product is CASSLTRSSGGAYEQYF.

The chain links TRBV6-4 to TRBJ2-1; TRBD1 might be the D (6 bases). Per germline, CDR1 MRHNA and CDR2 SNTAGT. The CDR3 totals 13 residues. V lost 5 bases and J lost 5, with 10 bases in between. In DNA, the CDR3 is TGTGCCAGCAGTCCCGGGACAAACAATGAGCAGTTCTTC. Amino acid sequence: CASSPGTNNEQFF.

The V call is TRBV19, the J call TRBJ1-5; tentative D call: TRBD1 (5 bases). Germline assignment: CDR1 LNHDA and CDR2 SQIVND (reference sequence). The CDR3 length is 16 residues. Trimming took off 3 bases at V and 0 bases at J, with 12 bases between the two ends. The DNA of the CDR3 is TGTGCCAGTAGTATTTCGGGGACTTATAGCAATCAGCCCCAGCATTTT. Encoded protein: CASSISGTYSNQPQHF.

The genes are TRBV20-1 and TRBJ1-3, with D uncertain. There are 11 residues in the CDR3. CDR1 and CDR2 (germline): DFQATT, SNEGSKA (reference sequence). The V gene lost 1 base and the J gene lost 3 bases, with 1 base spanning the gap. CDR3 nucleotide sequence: TGCAGTGCTAGAGTTGGAAACACCATATATTTT. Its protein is CSARVGNTIYF.

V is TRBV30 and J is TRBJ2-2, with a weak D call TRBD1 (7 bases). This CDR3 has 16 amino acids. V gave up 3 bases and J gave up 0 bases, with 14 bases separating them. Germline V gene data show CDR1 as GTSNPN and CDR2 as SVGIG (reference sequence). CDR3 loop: CAWRTAGQPNTGELFF. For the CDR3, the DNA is TGTGCCTGGAGAACTGCGGGACAGCCGAACACCGGGGAGCTGTTTTTT.

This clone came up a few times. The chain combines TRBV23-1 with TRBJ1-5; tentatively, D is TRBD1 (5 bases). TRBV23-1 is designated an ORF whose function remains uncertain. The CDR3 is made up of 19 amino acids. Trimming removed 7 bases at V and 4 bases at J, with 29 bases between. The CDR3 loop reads CASTPPGGNRLIANQPQHF. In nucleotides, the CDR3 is TGCGCCAGCACACCACCGGGGGGGAACAGGCTAATAGCAAATCAGCCCCAGCATTTT.

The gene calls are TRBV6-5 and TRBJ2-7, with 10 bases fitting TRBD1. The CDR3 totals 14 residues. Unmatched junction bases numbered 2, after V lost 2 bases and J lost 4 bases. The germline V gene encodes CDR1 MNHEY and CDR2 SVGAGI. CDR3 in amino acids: CASSYRTGGYEQYF. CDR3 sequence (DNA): TGTGCCAGCAGTTACAGGACAGGGGGTTACGAGCAGTACTTC.

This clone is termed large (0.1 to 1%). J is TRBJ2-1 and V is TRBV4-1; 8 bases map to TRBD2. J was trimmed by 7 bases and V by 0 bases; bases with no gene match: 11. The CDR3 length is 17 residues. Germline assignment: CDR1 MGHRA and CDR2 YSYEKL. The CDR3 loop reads CASSQDIRTSQVNEQFF. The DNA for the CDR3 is TGCGCCAGCAGCCAAGATATAAGGACTAGCCAGGTGAATGAGCAGTTCTTC.

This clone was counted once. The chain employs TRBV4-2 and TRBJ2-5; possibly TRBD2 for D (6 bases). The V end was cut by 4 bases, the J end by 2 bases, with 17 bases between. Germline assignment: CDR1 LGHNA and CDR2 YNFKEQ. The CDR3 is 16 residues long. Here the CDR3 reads CASSPAGAGLQETQYF. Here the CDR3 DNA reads TGTGCCAGCAGCCCCGCTGGGGCGGGGCTGCAAGAGACCCAGTACTTC.

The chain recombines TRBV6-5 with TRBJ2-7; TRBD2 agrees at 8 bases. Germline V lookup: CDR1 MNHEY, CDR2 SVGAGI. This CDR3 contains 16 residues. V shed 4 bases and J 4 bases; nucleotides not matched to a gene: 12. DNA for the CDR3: TGTGCCAGCAGTTTAGCGGGGCCCACGGGGGGATACGAGCAGTACTTC. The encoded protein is CASSLAGPTGGYEQYF.